The 9 T cell receptor beta chains in this list originate from one sample, sequenced in a study of T cells in pancreatic ductal adenocarcinoma. The table came from immunoSEQ multiplex PCR; TCRdb's copy has only in-frame clones and leaves some out. Of more than 85,000 clones listed, around 96% are singletons. No neoadjuvant therapy was given to the selected pancreatic ductal adenocarcinoma patients before their surgery. The sequenced material came from PBMCs. The receptors originated from a human donor with pancreatic ductal adenocarcinoma.

The count of this clone is one. The chain has TRBV5-1 and TRBJ1-1; D may be TRBD1 (6 bases). The CDR3 extends over 14 amino acids. V was cut by 4 bases and J by 0 bases, with 10 bases left in between. Germline assignment: CDR1 SGHRS and CDR2 YFSETQ. CDR3 bases: TGCGCCAGCAGCCGGACAGCCATGAACACTGAAGCTTTCTTT. It codes for CASSRTAMNTEAFF.

The chain uses TRBV7-2 and TRBJ2-3; 11 bases are a match to TRBD2. Germline CDR1 is SGHTA and CDR2 is FQGNSA. The CDR3 spans 16 residues. V lost 3 bases to trimming and J lost 2 bases; unmatched junction nucleotides: 4. CDR3 sequence: CASSLLAGGNTDTQYF. The CDR3 DNA is TGTGCCAGCAGCTTGTTAGCGGGAGGGAACACAGATACGCAGTATTTT.

V usage is TRBV6-5 and J usage is TRBJ1-5; a possible D gene is TRBD1 (5 bases). Trimming took 0 bases from V and 4 from J, leaving 10 bases between them. The CDR3 length is 15 residues. Germline lookup yields CDR1 MNHEY and CDR2 SVGAGI. The CDR3, as DNA: TGTGCCAGCAGTTACTCGCAGGGCGATAATCAGCCCCAGCATTTT. This codes for CASSYSQGDNQPQHF.

The CDR3 spells CASSLMPGGATDTQYF. The CDR3 DNA reads TGTGCCAGCAGCTTAATGCCAGGGGGCGCGACAGATACGCAGTATTTT. The chain combines TRBV7-3 with TRBJ2-3, with 8 bases fitting TRBD1. Germline V lookup: CDR1 SGHTA, CDR2 FQGTGA. The CDR3 loop spans 16 amino acids. V shed 1 base, J shed 3 bases, and the junction held 6 bases outside the gene matches.

The count of this clone is one. The rearrangement uses TRBV4-1 and TRBJ1-4, with D hard to call. Germline-derived CDR1 and CDR2 are MGHRA and YSYEKL. With 7 bases removed from V and 1 base from J, the gap between germline ends came to 16 bases. This CDR3 has 16 amino acids. For the CDR3, the DNA is TGCGCCAGCAAGGAGGGAAGGTGGGAAACTAATGAAAAACTGTTTTTT. Protein product: CASKEGRWETNEKLFF.

The CDR3 DNA follows: TGTGCCAGCAGCTTAGGGGGTGGGGGCAGCGGGAGTATATACGAGCAGTACTTC. Translation gives CASSLGGGGSGSIYEQYF. The rearrangement joins TRBV7-2 to TRBJ2-7; 8 bases are a match to TRBD2. Germline V CDR1 and CDR2: SGHTA, FQGNSA. The J segment lost 4 bases and the V segment lost 1 base, leaving 15 bases of the junction unmatched. CDR3 size: 18 residues.

The V gene is TRBV10-3, the J gene TRBJ1-4; 9 nucleotides match TRBD1. Germline trimming cut 6 bases from V and 8 bases from J; bases unmatched to any gene: 4. Germline V gives CDR1 ENHRY, CDR2 SYGVKD. This CDR3 is 13 amino acids long. CDR3 bases: TGTGCCATCAGCCGGGACAGGGCCGAAAAACTGTTTTTT. Amino acid sequence: CAISRDRAEKLFF.

The V gene is TRBV21-1, the J gene TRBJ1-5; the table assigns TRBD1, which was not confirmed against the DNA. TRBV21-1 is annotated as a pseudogene. This CDR3 region has 19 residues. The CDR3 region has the DNA TGTGCCAGCAGCAAACGGACAGGGTTGGGAGCTATTCCCGGAGAGCCCCAGCATTTT. Translated: CASSKRTGLGAIPGEPQHF.

This chain connects TRBV2 to TRBJ1-1; D ambiguous. Germline CDR1 SNHLY, CDR2 FYNNEI. The CDR3 length is 13 residues. Trimming took off 6 bases at V and 1 base at J, with 9 bases between the two ends. The CDR3 DNA reads TGTGCCAGCAGAGAACAGTGGAACACTGAAGCTTTCTTT. Protein sequence: CASREQWNTEAFF.